The T cell receptor (beta chain) described here comes from a study of tumor-infiltrating lymphocytes in primary liver carcinoma (dated by TCRdb to 2017 to 2019). About the investigation overall: The five patients, three men and two women aged 30 to 69 years, had hepatocellular carcinoma (four) or combined HCC and intrahepatic cholangiocarcinoma (one). TCRbeta repertoire sequencing covered 35 or so specimens from 5 patients: roughly 25 tumor regions, 5 adjacent noncancerous liver tissues and 5 peripheral blood samples. Reproducibility between technical replicate repertoires was high, with correlation coefficients above 0.98 and mean shared-clone rates approximately 0.91. Samples yielded roughly 3.65 to 7.13 million productive TCRbeta reads; read depth did not differ significantly between tissue types. To link TCRbeta repertoire diversity to the local molecular phenotype, the 20 to 30 tumor region samples were profiled with Agilent mRNA microarrays. Across five regions of each liver tumor, along with adjacent normal tissue and blood, the study brought together TCRbeta repertoire sequencing, expression microarrays and whole-exome sequencing. The tumors of the five patients were staged as T1-T3 N0M0, with maximum diameters ranging from about 4 to 10 cm. Broader findings and caveats from the paper: With just a few patients in the study, the authors point out that the findings should be validated in a larger study. Just about 7-25% of top clones turned up in all five regions of a tumor, which suggests spatial heterogeneity among tumor-infiltrating T cells. Repertoire overlap was higher between tumor regions (mean around 36%) than tumor-adjacent (17%) or tumor-blood (14%) pairs, consistent with antigen-driven expansion. Since the samples were bulk and unsorted, there was no way to compare CD4+ and CD8+ T cell repertoires. Because only the TCR beta chain was sequenced and unpaired alpha chains were not captured, true repertoire diversity is likely underestimated. The top 250 clones accounted for a significantly greater share of the repertoire in tumors than in blood (p = 0.039).

Turning to this clonotype: The antigen it recognizes is unknown. No clone much larger than this one lies a single base away; base qualities are absent.

Without any cell sorting, total RNA and DNA were extracted together from approximately 22-30 mg of bulk tissue using the AllPrep DNA/RNA mini kit. Between November 2015 and March 2016, roughly five patients in China with histopathologically diagnosed primary liver carcinoma had their tumors surgically resected. Chronic HBV infection was present in the patients, and the patients were treatment-naive at sampling. Each tumor was sampled at five spatially separated regions: the superior, inferior, left-lateral and right-lateral poles and the tumor centre. Histology showed that every tumor sample contained more than 80% viable tumor cells. Fresh tumor and adjacent tissue pieces were bisected, with one half stored in RNAlater at -80 degrees C and the other half sent for histology. Using a constant-region primer and ProtoScript II reverse transcriptase, TCRbeta-specific cDNA was reverse-transcribed from about 460 ng total RNA. TCRbeta libraries were built with three nested multiplex PCR rounds, a slightly modified ARM-PCR procedure. Sample barcodes and Illumina adapters were added in a final 25-cycle PCR using Deep VentR polymerase. Amplicons of 200-500 bp were gel-purified with a QIAquick gel extraction kit before sequencing. An Illumina HiSeq 2500 was used to sequence the TCRbeta amplicons with 250-bp paired-end reads. Per the source publication's procedure: Quality trimming of reads was performed with Trimmomatic v0.33, and paired reads were merged with FLASH v1.2.11 so that full CDR3 sequences could be recovered. V, D and J germline segments were assigned to the rearranged TCRbeta sequences by MiGEC v1.2.1b. Clonotype statistics and Shannon-Wiener diversity indices were computed with VDJtools v1.0.0. Except for diversity analysis, only each sample's 250 most abundant clonotypes were used in subsequent analyses to reduce sampling bias. Using fastp trimming at Q25 and MiXCR clonotype assembly, TCRdb reanalyzed the public sequencing data and kept in-frame beta chains. Every CDR3 protein is listed once, alongside the most common genes and DNA of its rows. These V and J calls rely on TCRdb rather than the paper's analysis. The sample table holds 65,000 to 90,000 distinct CDR3 sequences, of which more than 65% were seen once. In total, the top ten clones hold just under 20% of the sample.

Sequences were obtained from liver tumor tissue from sampling region 1. According to the study, the label for this sample's cell subset or site signals: tumor region T1, superior pole. The clonotype originates from a man aged 40-49 years with primary liver carcinoma and hepatitis B virus infection.

The nucleotide sequence reads as follows: TGCAGCGCCTGGTCCTCAGGCAGACCCTACGAGCAGTACTTC. This encodes CSAWSSGRPYEQYF. The chain employs TRBV29-1 and TRBJ2-7, with the D gene uncertain. Relative to germline, V is 7 bases shorter and J is 2 bases shorter, with 18 bases between their ends. The CDR3, cysteine through phenylalanine, is 14 amino acids long. The DNA shown is the 42-base CDR3, in frame from base 1. CDR1 is given as SQVTM and CDR2 as ANQGSEA, both from the germline V gene.